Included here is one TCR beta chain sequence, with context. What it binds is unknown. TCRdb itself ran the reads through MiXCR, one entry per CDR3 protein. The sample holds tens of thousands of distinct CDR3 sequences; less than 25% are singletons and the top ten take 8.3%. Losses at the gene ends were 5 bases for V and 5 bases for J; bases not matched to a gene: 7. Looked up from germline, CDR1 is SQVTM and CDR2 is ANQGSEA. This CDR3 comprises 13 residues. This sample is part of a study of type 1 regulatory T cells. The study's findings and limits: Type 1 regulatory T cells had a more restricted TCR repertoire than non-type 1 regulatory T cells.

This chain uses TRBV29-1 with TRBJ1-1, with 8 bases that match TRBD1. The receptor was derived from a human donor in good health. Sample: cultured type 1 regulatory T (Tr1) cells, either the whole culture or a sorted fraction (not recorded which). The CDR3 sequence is CSVRQGRATEAFF. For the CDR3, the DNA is TGCAGCGTTAGACAGGGGCGAGCGACTGAAGCTTTCTTT.